This entry lists 30 T cell receptor beta chains sequenced from one sample in a study of blood T cell repertoires in COVID-19. Some clones are missing from TCRdb's copy, which holds only in-frame ones; the method was immunoSEQ multiplex PCR. Of around 200,000 clones detected, around 90% appear once; the ten largest clones hold about 3%. The sequenced material came from peripheral blood. The origin of the receptors is a middle-aged man with active or convalescent COVID-19.

V usage is TRBV4-1 and J usage is TRBJ2-2; TRBD2 might be the D (6 bases). The CDR3 consists of 18 residues. The V end was cut by 7 bases, the J end by 6 bases, with 27 bases between. Looked up from germline, CDR1 is MGHRA and CDR2 is YSYEKL. CDR3: CASTLTPGQGGWAGELFF. The CDR3 DNA reads as TGCGCCAGCACCCTAACCCCCGGCCAGGGAGGATGGGCCGGGGAGCTGTTTTTT.

V usage is TRBV7-3 and J usage is TRBJ1-1; D may be TRBD1 (6 bases). The germline V gene encodes CDR1 SGHTA and CDR2 FQGTGA. The germline V and J ends were trimmed by 5 bases and 6 bases, with 16 bases remaining between them. This CDR3 has 14 residues. The CDR3 sequence is CASSSPGGRAEAFF. Here the CDR3 DNA reads TGTGCCAGCAGCAGTCCGGGGGGCCGAGCTGAAGCTTTCTTT.

The chain is built from TRBV30 and TRBJ2-3; D is perhaps TRBD2 (7 bases). The CDR3 is 14 amino acids. CDR1 GTSNPN and CDR2 SVGIG come from the germline V gene (reference sequence). Trimming removed 3 bases at V and 6 bases at J, with 16 bases between. CDR3 DNA: TGTGCCTGGAGGCCTGCGGGGGCTGGGGATACGCAGTATTTT. It encodes CAWRPAGAGDTQYF.

The chain couples TRBV11-3 to TRBJ2-1; D call uncertain. CDR3 length equals 13 residues. The germline gives CDR1 SGHNT, CDR2 YENEEA. V shed 5 bases and J shed 4 bases, with 9 bases lying between them. CDR3 bases: TGTGCCAGCAGCAACCCCCAGTACAATGAGCAGTTCTTC. Protein sequence: CASSNPQYNEQFF.

The gene calls are TRBV30 and TRBJ1-6, with a possible D match to TRBD1 (6 bases). The length of the CDR3 is 14 residues. With 6 bases removed from V and 9 bases from J, the gap between germline ends came to 18 bases. CDR1 is GTSNPN, CDR2 SVGIG, per germline (reference sequence). The CDR3: CACRGGWMVSPLHF. CDR3 DNA: TGTGCCTGCAGGGGTGGGTGGATGGTTTCACCCCTCCACTTT.

The CDR3 DNA sequence: TGTGCCACCAGTGACCCCCGTACTAATGAAAAACTGTTTTTT. Residues: CATSDPRTNEKLFF. The chain links TRBV24-1 to TRBJ1-4; D remains ambiguous. This CDR3 is 14 amino acids long. Trimming took off 4 bases at V and 2 bases at J, with 7 bases between the two ends. From germline, CDR1 is KGHDR and CDR2 SFDVKD.

This clone was detected only once. The V call is TRBV30, the J call TRBJ1-2; TRBD1 aligns across 7 bases. Germline V gene sequence: CDR1 GTSNPN, CDR2 SVGIG (reference sequence). The CDR3 has 14 residues. V trimming: 0 bases; J trimming: 5 bases; junction bases outside the gene matches: 6. CDR3: CAWSVVWDRYGYTF. CDR3 nucleotide sequence: TGTGCCTGGAGTGTTGTCTGGGACAGATATGGCTACACCTTC.

The chain joins TRBV4-2 to TRBJ1-2; D gene ambiguous. Germline-derived CDR1 and CDR2 are LGHNA and YNFKEQ. This CDR3 is built from 14 residues. Trimming took 0 bases from V and 7 from J, leaving 12 bases between them. This CDR3 is CASSQDQEEGGYTF. The CDR3 DNA is TGTGCCAGCAGCCAAGATCAGGAAGAGGGTGGCTACACCTTC.

The genes are TRBV30 and TRBJ2-7, with D possibly being TRBD1 (6 bases). CDR3 length: 13 amino acids. Between the trimmed V and J ends, which lost 0 bases and 2 bases, there was a span of 8 bases. Germline V gene sequence: CDR1 GTSNPN, CDR2 SVGIG (reference sequence). This CDR3 is CAWSVHRAYEQYF. The CDR3 DNA reads as TGTGCCTGGAGTGTACACAGGGCCTACGAGCAGTACTTC.

This clone has a handful of counts. The V gene is TRBV6-2 or TRBV6-3, the J gene TRBJ2-2; D remains unclear. The CDR3 extends over 14 amino acids. V was trimmed by 0 bases and J by 5 bases, leaving 7 bases between them. Germline CDR1 is MNHEY and CDR2 is SVGEGT. This CDR3 is CASSYSELTGELFF. The CDR3 DNA follows: TGTGCCAGCAGTTACTCGGAGCTAACCGGGGAGCTGTTTTTT.

J is TRBJ1-2 and V is TRBV3-1 (or the pseudogene TRBV3-2); possibly TRBD1 for D (5 bases). The germline V gene encodes CDR1 LGHDT and CDR2 YNNKEL (reference sequence). The CDR3 is made up of 14 amino acids. V lost 4 bases, J lost 1 base, and 10 bases lay in between. This CDR3 reads CASSLPGGNYGYTF. As DNA, the CDR3 is TGTGCCAGCAGCCTACCCGGGGGTAACTATGGCTACACCTTC.

The rearrangement links TRBV5-5 to TRBJ1-1, with TRBD1 identical over 12 bases. This CDR3 is 15 amino acids long. V was pared by 5 bases and J by 5 bases, with 7 bases of the junction left unmatched. CDR1 is SGHKS and CDR2 is YYEKEE in the germline V gene (reference sequence). The CDR3 loop is CASRGTGGDQTEAFF. The CDR3 nucleotides are TGTGCCAGCAGAGGGACAGGGGGCGACCAGACTGAAGCTTTCTTT.

The chain recombines TRBV14 with TRBJ1-4; D is perhaps TRBD1 (6 bases). From germline, CDR1 is SGHDN and CDR2 FVKESK. The CDR3 length is 14 residues. The V end lost 4 bases, the J end lost 8 bases, and 14 bases lay between the germline ends. The CDR3 DNA reads as TGTGCCAGCAGCCCGGGCAGGGGAGACGAAAAACTGTTTTTT. Residues: CASSPGRGDEKLFF.

V and J are TRBV19 and TRBJ2-4, with D tentatively TRBD1 (6 bases). Per the germline V gene, CDR1 is LNHDA and CDR2 is SQIVND (reference sequence). The V gene lost 6 bases and the J gene lost 0 bases, with 12 bases spanning the gap. The CDR3 is 15 residues long. The CDR3 loop reads CASSDRPIAKNIQYF. In DNA, the CDR3 is TGTGCCAGTAGCGACAGGCCTATAGCCAAAAACATTCAGTACTTC.

V gene TRBV28 combines with J gene TRBJ2-2, with 7 bases aligning to TRBD1. The CDR3 covers 14 residues. CDR1 is MDHEN and CDR2 is SYDVKM in the germline V gene. The ends lost 7 bases at V and 1 base at J; junction bases unmatched: 3. CDR3 in amino acids: CASKRQGNTGELFF. Here the CDR3 DNA reads TGTGCCAGCAAGCGACAGGGGAACACCGGGGAGCTGTTTTTT. Looking up the rest from reference TRBV28 and TRBJ2-2 gives the full variable domain: DVKVTQSSRYLVKRTGEKVFLECVQDMDHENMFWYRQDPGLGLRLIYFSYDVKMKEKGDIPEGYSVSREKKERFSLILESASTNQTSMYLCASKRQGNTGELFFGEGSRLTVL.

Ten or more counts support this clone. The chain links TRBV6-2 or TRBV6-3 to TRBJ1-1, with D uncertain. There are 12 residues in the CDR3. Germline V lookup: CDR1 MNHEY, CDR2 SVGEGT. Trimming took off 2 bases at V and 4 bases at J, with 5 bases between the two ends. The CDR3 region is CASSYIGTEAFF. The CDR3 DNA follows: TGTGCCAGCAGTTACATCGGCACTGAAGCTTTCTTT.

This chain uses TRBV7-9 with TRBJ1-1; D might be TRBD1 (5 bases). There are 13 residues in the CDR3. Trimming took off 5 bases at V and 5 bases at J, with 12 bases between the two ends. Germline V CDR1 and CDR2: SEHNR, FQNEAQ (reference sequence). The CDR3, as DNA: TGTGCCAGCAGCCCGGACCAGGGAACTGAAGCTTTCTTT. It encodes CASSPDQGTEAFF.

Worth noting for this clone: Relative to the germline gene, one junction end is altered; a read error may explain this. The chain links TRBV5-5 to TRBJ2-7; 7 nucleotides match TRBD1. Germline CDR1 reads SGHKS; CDR2 reads YYEKEE (reference sequence). This CDR3 is 14 amino acids long. CDR3 in amino acids: CASSPDPGQAAGGF. The CDR3 nucleotides read TGTGCCAGCAGCCCCGACCCCGGACAGGCTGCAGGAGGCTTC. The full variable domain, with the rest looked up from reference TRBV5-5 and TRBJ2-7, is DAGVTQSPTHLIKTRGQQVTLRCSPISGHKSVSWYQQVLGQGPQFIFQYYEKEERGRGNFPDRFSARQFPNYSSELNVNALLLGDSALYLCASSPDPGQAAGGFGPGTRLTVT.

There are a few counts of this clone. The chain recombines TRBV19 with TRBJ1-2; possibly TRBD1 for D (6 bases). The V end lost 6 bases, the J end lost 3 bases, and 20 bases lay between the germline ends. This CDR3 is 16 amino acids long. CDR1 is LNHDA and CDR2 is SQIVND in the germline V gene (reference sequence). CDR3 nucleotide sequence: TGTGCCAGTAGCCGAACCGATGCAGGGGTTTACTATGGCTACACCTTC. Amino acids: CASSRTDAGVYYGYTF.

This clone has just a few counts. This chain uses TRBV4-3 with TRBJ1-2, with D hard to call. Germline V CDR1 and CDR2: LGHNA, YSLEER. The CDR3 extends over 12 amino acids. V lost 1 base and J lost 9, with 9 bases in between. The CDR3 sequence is CASSQVSGRYTF. The CDR3, as DNA: TGCGCCAGCAGCCAAGTCTCGGGTCGCTACACCTTC.

This sequence joins TRBV7-2 and TRBJ1-5; 9 bases are a match to TRBD1. This CDR3 is built from 16 residues. J lost 6 bases, V lost 1 base, and 7 bases had no gene match. Germline CDR1 is SGHTA and CDR2 is FQGNSA. The CDR3 nucleotides read TGTGCCAGCAGCTTAGGGGGGACAGGGTTCGGTCAGCCCCAGCATTTT. It yields the protein CASSLGGTGFGQPQHF.

The chain recombines TRBV6-5 with TRBJ1-2, with TRBD1 matching over 7 bases. Losses at the gene ends were 1 base for V and 4 bases for J; bases not matched to a gene: 9. From germline, CDR1 is MNHEY and CDR2 SVGAGI. The CDR3 runs to 16 residues. Written as DNA, the CDR3 is TGTGCCAGCAGTTACTTCGACCCAGCAGGGGGCTATGGCTACACCTTC. It specifies CASSYFDPAGGYGYTF.

The rearrangement joins TRBV7-9 to TRBJ2-7, with a weak D call TRBD1 (6 bases). This CDR3 spans 14 amino acids. The germline V and J ends were trimmed by 5 bases and 3 bases, with 14 bases remaining between them. Per the germline V gene, CDR1 is SEHNR and CDR2 is FQNEAQ (reference sequence). This CDR3 is CASSPTGLNYEQYF. CDR3 coding DNA: TGTGCCAGCAGCCCTACAGGGTTAAACTACGAGCAGTACTTC.

In its sample, this clone was seen a few times. The chain recombines TRBV29-1 with TRBJ1-2; D is uncertain. The CDR3 length is 12 residues. Trimming removed 1 base from V and 4 bases from J, with 7 bases in between. Germline CDR1 is SQVTM and CDR2 is ANQGSEA. CDR3 in amino acids: CSVEGPFYGYTF. For the CDR3, the DNA is TGCAGCGTTGAAGGGCCCTTCTATGGCTACACCTTC.

CDR3: CSVESMGQFQETQYF. Written as DNA, the CDR3 is TGCAGCGTTGAGAGTATGGGACAGTTCCAAGAGACCCAGTACTTC. V usage is TRBV29-1 and J usage is TRBJ2-5, with TRBD1 identical over 7 bases. Germline-derived CDR1 and CDR2 are SQVTM and ANQGSEA. The CDR3 is 15 residues long. With V trimmed by 3 bases and J by 1 base, 8 bases remained unmatched.

Concerning this clone: The sample contains more than one DNA sequence encoding this CDR3. The chain is built from TRBV6-5 and TRBJ1-1; D ambiguous. Germline V gene sequence: CDR1 MNHEY, CDR2 SVGAGI. This CDR3 is 11 amino acids long. Trimming took off 5 bases at V and 1 base at J, with 2 bases between the two ends. CDR3 coding DNA: TGTGCCAGCAGTCGGAACACTGAAGCTTTCTTT. Protein: CASSRNTEAFF.

The chain uses TRBV3-1 (or the pseudogene TRBV3-2) and TRBJ1-3, with a possible D match to TRBD1 (5 bases). The CDR3 has 15 residues. The V gene's germline CDR1 is LGHDT and CDR2 YNNKEL (reference sequence). Trimming stripped 2 bases from V and 4 bases from J, with 12 bases between. DNA for the CDR3: TGTGCCAGCAGCCAAACGGGACTGATGGGAAACACCATATATTTT. Amino acid sequence: CASSQTGLMGNTIYF.

This rearrangement joins TRBV19 to TRBJ2-7; 11 bases fit TRBD1. In germline, CDR1 is LNHDA, CDR2 SQIVND (reference sequence). Trimming removed 5 bases from V and 5 bases from J; junction bases left unmatched: 5. The CDR3 runs to 14 residues. The CDR3 reads CASSPGQGGHEQYF. CDR3 bases: TGTGCCAGTAGTCCGGGACAGGGGGGTCACGAGCAGTACTTC.

Only a few counts were recorded for this clone. The genes are TRBV30 and TRBJ1-5; D is perhaps TRBD1 (5 bases). Between the trimmed V and J ends, which lost 5 bases and 1 base, there was a span of 12 bases. CDR3 length: 14 amino acids. Germline CDR1 GTSNPN, CDR2 SVGIG (reference sequence). CDR3 amino acids: CAWHGGLSNQPQHF. The CDR3 nucleotides are TGTGCCTGGCATGGGGGACTAAGCAATCAGCCCCAGCATTTT.

The chain combines TRBV30 with TRBJ2-3, with D maybe TRBD1 (6 bases). Deletions cut 3 bases from V and 8 bases from J, with 9 bases between. In germline, CDR1 is GTSNPN, CDR2 SVGIG (reference sequence). The CDR3 runs 11 residues. CDR3 amino acids: CAWSQGSTQYF. The CDR3 DNA reads as TGTGCCTGGAGCCAGGGGAGTACGCAGTATTTT. The whole variable domain, remainder taken from reference TRBV30 and TRBJ2-3, is SQTIHQWPATLVQPVGSPLSLECTVEGTSNPNLYWYRQAAGRGLQLLFYSVGIGQISSEVPQNLSASRPQDRQFILSSKKLLLSDSGFYLCAWSQGSTQYFGPGTRLTVL.